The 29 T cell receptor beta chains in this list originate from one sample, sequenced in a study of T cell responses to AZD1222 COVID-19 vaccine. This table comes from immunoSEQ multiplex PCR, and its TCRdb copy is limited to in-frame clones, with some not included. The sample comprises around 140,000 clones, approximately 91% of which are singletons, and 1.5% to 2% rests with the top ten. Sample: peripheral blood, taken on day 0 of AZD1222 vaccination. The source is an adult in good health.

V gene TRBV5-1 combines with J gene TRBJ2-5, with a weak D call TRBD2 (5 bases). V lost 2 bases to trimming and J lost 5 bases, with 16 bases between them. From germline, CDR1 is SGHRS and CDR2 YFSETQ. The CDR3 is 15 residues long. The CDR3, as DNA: TGCGCCAGCAGCTTAGCAACTAGAAGGGAGGAGACCCAGTACTTC. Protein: CASSLATRREETQYF.

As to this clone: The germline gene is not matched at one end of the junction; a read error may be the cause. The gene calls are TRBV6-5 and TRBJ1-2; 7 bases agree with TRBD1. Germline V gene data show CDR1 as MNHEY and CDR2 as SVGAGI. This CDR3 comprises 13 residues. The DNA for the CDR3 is TGTGCCAGCAGTTACTCACGGCAGGGGGAGAGGAGCTTC. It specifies CASSYSRQGERSF.

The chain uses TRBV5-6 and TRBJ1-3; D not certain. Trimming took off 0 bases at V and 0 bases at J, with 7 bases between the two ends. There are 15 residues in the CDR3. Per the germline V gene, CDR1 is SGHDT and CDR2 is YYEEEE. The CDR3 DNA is TGTGCCAGCAGCTTGGCTTACAACTCTGGAAACACCATATATTTT. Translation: CASSLAYNSGNTIYF.

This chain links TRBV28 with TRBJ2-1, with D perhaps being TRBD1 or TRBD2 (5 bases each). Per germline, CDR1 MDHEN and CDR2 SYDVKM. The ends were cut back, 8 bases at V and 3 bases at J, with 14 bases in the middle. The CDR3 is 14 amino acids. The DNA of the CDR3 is TGTGCCAGCTTATCGGGACGTATCTACAATGAGCAGTTCTTC. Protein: CASLSGRIYNEQFF.

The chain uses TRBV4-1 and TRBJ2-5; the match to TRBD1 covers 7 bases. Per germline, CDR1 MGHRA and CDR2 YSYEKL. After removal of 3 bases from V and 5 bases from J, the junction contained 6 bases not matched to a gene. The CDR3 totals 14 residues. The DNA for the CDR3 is TGCGCCAGCAGCCAGGACAGGTCTTGGGAGACCCAGTACTTC. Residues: CASSQDRSWETQYF.

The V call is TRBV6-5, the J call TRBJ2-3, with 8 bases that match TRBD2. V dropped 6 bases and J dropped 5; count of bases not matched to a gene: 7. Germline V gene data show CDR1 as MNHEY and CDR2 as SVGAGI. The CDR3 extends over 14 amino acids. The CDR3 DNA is TGTGCCAGCAGACTGACGGGGGGGCAAGATACGCAGTATTTT. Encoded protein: CASRLTGGQDTQYF.

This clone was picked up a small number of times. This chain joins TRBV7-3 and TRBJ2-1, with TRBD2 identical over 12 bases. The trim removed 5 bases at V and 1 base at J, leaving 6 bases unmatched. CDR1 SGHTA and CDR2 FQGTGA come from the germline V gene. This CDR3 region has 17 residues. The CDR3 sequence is CASSTRTSGISYNEQFF. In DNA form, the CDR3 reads TGTGCCAGCAGCACGAGGACTAGCGGGATATCCTACAATGAGCAGTTCTTC.

The CDR3 reads CASSPQRETQYF. For the CDR3, the DNA is TGTGCCAGCAGTCCCCAAAGAGAGACCCAGTACTTC. The rearrangement links TRBV6-2 or TRBV6-3 to TRBJ2-5, with D uncertain. The V gene's germline CDR1 is MNHEY and CDR2 SVGEGT. The CDR3 consists of 12 residues. Trimming pared 5 bases from V and 4 bases from J, leaving 8 bases between.

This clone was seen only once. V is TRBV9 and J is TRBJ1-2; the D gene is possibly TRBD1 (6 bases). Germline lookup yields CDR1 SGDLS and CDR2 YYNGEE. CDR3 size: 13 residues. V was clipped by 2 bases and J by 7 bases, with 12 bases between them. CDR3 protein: CASSVTGARGYTF. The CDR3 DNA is TGTGCCAGCAGCGTCACGGGGGCGCGTGGCTACACCTTC.

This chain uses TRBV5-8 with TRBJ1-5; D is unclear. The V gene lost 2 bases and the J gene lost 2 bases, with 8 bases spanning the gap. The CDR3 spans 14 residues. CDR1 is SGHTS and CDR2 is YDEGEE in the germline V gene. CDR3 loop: CASSFYKGNQPQHF. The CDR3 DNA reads TGTGCCAGCAGCTTTTATAAGGGCAATCAGCCCCAGCATTTT.

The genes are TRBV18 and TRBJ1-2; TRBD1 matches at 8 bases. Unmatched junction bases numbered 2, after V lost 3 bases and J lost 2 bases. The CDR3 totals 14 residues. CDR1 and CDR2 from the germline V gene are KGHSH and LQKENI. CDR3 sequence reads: CASSPGQVNYGYTF. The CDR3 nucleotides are TGTGCCAGCTCACCGGGACAGGTGAACTATGGCTACACCTTC.

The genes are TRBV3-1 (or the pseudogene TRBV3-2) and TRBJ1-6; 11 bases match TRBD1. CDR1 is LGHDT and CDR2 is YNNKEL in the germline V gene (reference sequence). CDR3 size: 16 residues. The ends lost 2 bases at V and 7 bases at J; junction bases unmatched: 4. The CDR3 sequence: CASSQLGQGANSPLHF. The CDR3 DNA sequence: TGTGCCAGCAGCCAATTAGGACAGGGGGCGAATTCACCCCTCCACTTT.

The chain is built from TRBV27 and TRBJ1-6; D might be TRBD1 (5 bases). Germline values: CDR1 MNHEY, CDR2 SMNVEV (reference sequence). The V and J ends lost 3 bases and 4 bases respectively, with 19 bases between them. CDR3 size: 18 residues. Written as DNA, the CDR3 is TGTGCCAGCAGTTTTGCTGAACGCCCGGGACGGTATAATTCACCCCTCCACTTT. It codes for CASSFAERPGRYNSPLHF.

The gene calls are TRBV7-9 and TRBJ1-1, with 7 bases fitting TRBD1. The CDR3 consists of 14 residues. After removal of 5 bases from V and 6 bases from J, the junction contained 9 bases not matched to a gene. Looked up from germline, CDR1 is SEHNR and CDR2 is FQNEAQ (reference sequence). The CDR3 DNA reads TGTGCCAGCAGCCAAGGACAGGCCGCGGCTGAAGCTTTCTTT. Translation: CASSQGQAAAEAFF.

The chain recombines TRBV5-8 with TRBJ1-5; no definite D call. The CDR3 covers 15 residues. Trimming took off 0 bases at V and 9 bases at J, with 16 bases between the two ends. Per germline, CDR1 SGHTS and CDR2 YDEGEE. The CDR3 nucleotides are TGTGCCAGCAGCTTGGCCGAGGTAGGGAGGACGCCCCAGCATTTT. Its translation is CASSLAEVGRTPQHF.

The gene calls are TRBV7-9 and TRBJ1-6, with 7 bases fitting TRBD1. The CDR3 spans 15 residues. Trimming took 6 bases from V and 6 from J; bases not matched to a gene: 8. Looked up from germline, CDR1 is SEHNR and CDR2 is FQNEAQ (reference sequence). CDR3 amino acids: CASSWAAGGNSPLHF. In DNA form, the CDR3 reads TGTGCCAGCAGTTGGGCGGCAGGGGGTAATTCACCCCTCCACTTT. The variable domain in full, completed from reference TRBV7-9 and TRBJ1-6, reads DTGVSQNPRHKITKRGQNVTFRCDPISEHNRLYWYRQTLGQGPEFLTYFQNEAQLEKSRLLSDRFSAERPKGSFSTLEIQRTEQGDSAMYLCASSWAAGGNSPLHFGNGTRLTVT.

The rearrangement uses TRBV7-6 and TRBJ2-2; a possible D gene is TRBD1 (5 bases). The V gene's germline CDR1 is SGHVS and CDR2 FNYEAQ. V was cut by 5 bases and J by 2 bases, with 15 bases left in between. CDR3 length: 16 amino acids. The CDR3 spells CASSLRQQLNTGELFF. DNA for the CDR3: TGTGCCAGCAGCCTTCGACAGCAACTTAACACCGGGGAGCTGTTTTTT.

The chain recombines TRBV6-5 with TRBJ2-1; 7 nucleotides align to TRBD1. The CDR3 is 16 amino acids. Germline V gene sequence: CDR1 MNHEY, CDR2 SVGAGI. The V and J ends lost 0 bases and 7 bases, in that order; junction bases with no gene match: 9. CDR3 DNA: TGTGCCAGCAGTTACTCCGGCAGGGGGACGCCTAATGAGCAGTTCTTC. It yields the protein CASSYSGRGTPNEQFF.

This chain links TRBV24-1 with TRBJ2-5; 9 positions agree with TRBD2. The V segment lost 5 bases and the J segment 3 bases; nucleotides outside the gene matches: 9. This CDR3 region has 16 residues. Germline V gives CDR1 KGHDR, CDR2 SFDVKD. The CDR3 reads CATSGASGKWEETQYF. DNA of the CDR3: TGTGCCACCAGTGGGGCTAGCGGGAAGTGGGAAGAGACCCAGTACTTC.

CDR3 residues: CASSSQDSKPSTDTQYF. CDR3 sequence (DNA): TGTGCCAGCAGTTCGCAGGACAGCAAACCTAGCACAGATACGCAGTATTTT. The chain carries TRBV28 and TRBJ2-3, with TRBD1 as a possible D gene (6 bases). The germline V gene encodes CDR1 MDHEN and CDR2 SYDVKM. V was shortened by 4 bases and J by 0 bases, with 17 bases between the two germline ends. This CDR3 contains 17 residues.

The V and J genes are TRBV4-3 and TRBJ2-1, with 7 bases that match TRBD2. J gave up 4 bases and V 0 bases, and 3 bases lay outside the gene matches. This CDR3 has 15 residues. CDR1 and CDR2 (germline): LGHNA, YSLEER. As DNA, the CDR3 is TGCGCCAGCAGCCAAGAGGCTAGCGGATACAATGAGCAGTTCTTC. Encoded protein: CASSQEASGYNEQFF.

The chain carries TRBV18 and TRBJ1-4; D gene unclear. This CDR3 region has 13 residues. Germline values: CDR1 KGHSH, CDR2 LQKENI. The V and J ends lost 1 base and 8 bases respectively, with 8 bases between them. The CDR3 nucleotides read TGTGCCAGCTCACCACTCCCTGGCGAAAAACTGTTTTTT. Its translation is CASSPLPGEKLFF.

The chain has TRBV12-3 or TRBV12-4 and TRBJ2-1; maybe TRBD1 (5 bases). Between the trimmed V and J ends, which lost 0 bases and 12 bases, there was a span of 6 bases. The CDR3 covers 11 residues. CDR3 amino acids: CASSLATGQFF. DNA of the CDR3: TGTGCCAGCAGTTTAGCCACAGGGCAGTTCTTC.

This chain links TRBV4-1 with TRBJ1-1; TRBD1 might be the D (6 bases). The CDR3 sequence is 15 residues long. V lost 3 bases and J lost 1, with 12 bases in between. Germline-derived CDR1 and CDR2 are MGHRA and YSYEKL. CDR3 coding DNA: TGCGCCAGCAGCCAGGGGGCGCAGACGAACACTGAAGCTTTCTTT. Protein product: CASSQGAQTNTEAFF.

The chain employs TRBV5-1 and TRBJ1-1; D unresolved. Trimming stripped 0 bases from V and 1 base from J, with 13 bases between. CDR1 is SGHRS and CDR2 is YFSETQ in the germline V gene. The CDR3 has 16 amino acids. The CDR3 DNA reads TGCGCCAGCAGCTTGGTTGGAGGCTCGGGGAACACTGAAGCTTTCTTT. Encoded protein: CASSLVGGSGNTEAFF.

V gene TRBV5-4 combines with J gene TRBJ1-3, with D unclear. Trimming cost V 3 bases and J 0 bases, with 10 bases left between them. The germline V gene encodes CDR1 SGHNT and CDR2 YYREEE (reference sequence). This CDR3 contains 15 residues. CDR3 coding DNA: TGTGCCAGCAGCTACGACATTGACTCTGGAAACACCATATATTTT. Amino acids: CASSYDIDSGNTIYF.

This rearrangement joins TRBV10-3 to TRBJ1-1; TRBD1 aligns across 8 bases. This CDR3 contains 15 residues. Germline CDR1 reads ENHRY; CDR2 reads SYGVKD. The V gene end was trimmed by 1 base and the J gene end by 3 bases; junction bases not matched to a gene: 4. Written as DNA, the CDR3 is TGTGCCATCAGTGAGTATGCAGGGGGCTACACTGAAGCTTTCTTT. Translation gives CAISEYAGGYTEAFF.

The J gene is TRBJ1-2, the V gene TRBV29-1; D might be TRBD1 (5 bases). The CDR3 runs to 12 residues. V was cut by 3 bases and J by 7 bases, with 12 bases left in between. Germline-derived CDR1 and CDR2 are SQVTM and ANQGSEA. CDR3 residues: CSVDAGVGGYTF. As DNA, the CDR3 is TGCAGCGTTGATGCGGGGGTTGGTGGCTACACCTTC. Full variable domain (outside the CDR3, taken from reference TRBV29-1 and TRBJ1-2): SAVISQKPSRDICQRGTSLTIQCQVDSQVTMMFWYRQQPGQSLTLIATANQGSEATYESGFVIDKFPISRPNLTFSTLTVSNMSPEDSSIYLCSVDAGVGGYTFGSGTRLTVV.

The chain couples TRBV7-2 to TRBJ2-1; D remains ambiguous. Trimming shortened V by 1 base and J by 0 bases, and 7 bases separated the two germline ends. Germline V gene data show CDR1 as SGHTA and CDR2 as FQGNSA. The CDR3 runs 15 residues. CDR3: CASSLGLSSYNEQFF. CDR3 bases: TGTGCCAGCAGCTTAGGACTGAGCTCCTACAATGAGCAGTTCTTC.